These T cell receptor beta chains were read from a single sample in a study of blood T cell repertoires in COVID-19. Generated by immunoSEQ multiplex PCR, the TCRdb table keeps only in-frame clones and is missing some. Among some 250,000 clones listed, 85% to 90% were seen once. The material sequenced was PBMCs or T cells enriched from blood (not recorded which). The origin of the receptors is a man aged 18 to 30 who had recovered from COVID-19. Both conserved end residues are part of each CDR3. Each record gives: V gene, J gene, clone size, D gene, CDR3 protein, CDR3 DNA. The D gene is left open where the match is weak. The size of a clone is reported for some rows only, either as once, few or many, or as a class for expanded clones.

v_gene: TRBV28; j_gene: TRBJ2-7; abundance: NA; d_gene: NA; CDR3aa: CASSFTVPPYEQYF; CDR3nt: TGTGCCAGCAGTTTTACGGTGCCCCCCTACGAGCAGTACTTC
v_gene: TRBV7-3; j_gene: TRBJ2-6; abundance: NA; d_gene: TRBD1; CDR3aa: CASSLTGQGAISGANVLTF; CDR3nt: TGTGCCAGCAGCTTAACGGGACAGGGGGCGATTAGTGGGGCCAACGTCCTGACTTTC
v_gene: TRBV2; j_gene: TRBJ1-1; abundance: NA; d_gene: NA; CDR3aa: CASRSDNLNTEAFF; CDR3nt: TGTGCCAGCAGATCGGACAATTTGAACACTGAAGCTTTCTTT
v_gene: TRBV29-1; j_gene: TRBJ2-7; abundance: NA; d_gene: NA; CDR3aa: CSVVGGEQYF; CDR3nt: TGCAGCGTGGTTGGCGGCGAGCAGTACTTC
v_gene: TRBV5-6; j_gene: TRBJ1-2; abundance: NA; d_gene: TRBD1; CDR3aa: CASSQRTGAYDNYGYTF; CDR3nt: TGTGCCAGCAGCCAGAGGACAGGGGCCTATGATAACTATGGCTACACCTTC
v_gene: TRBV28; j_gene: TRBJ2-5; abundance: NA; d_gene: TRBD1; CDR3aa: CASSLDRGETQYF; CDR3nt: TGTGCCAGCAGTTTGGACAGGGGCGAGACCCAGTACTTC
v_gene: TRBV7-9; j_gene: TRBJ2-7; abundance: NA; d_gene: TRBD2; CDR3aa: CASSTLAGGWDEQYF; CDR3nt: TGTGCCAGCAGCACCCTAGCGGGAGGCTGGGACGAGCAGTACTTC
v_gene: TRBV4-1; j_gene: TRBJ2-3; abundance: NA; d_gene: TRBD2; CDR3aa: CASSQGPSRGSGADTQYF; CDR3nt: TGCGCCAGCAGCCAAGGACCCTCTCGGGGTAGCGGGGCAGATACGCAGTATTTT
v_gene: TRBV3-1/TRBV3-2; j_gene: TRBJ1-2; abundance: few; d_gene: NA; CDR3aa: CASSSGVGGYTF; CDR3nt: TGTGCCAGCAGTTCAGGGGTTGGTGGCTACACCTTC
v_gene: TRBV4-1; j_gene: TRBJ2-5; abundance: NA; d_gene: TRBD1; CDR3aa: CASSARQGARETQYF; CDR3nt: TGCGCCAGCAGCGCGAGACAGGGGGCGCGAGAGACCCAGTACTTC
v_gene: TRBV19; j_gene: TRBJ2-7; abundance: few; d_gene: NA; CDR3aa: CASSNRANEQYF; CDR3nt: TGTGCCAGTAGCAACAGGGCTAACGAGCAGTACTTC
v_gene: TRBV10-3; j_gene: TRBJ2-1; abundance: NA; d_gene: TRBD2; CDR3aa: CAIRDPGTSGKFNEQFF; CDR3nt: TGTGCCATCAGAGACCCCGGGACTAGCGGTAAATTTAATGAGCAGTTCTTC
v_gene: TRBV4-2; j_gene: TRBJ2-5; abundance: NA; d_gene: TRBD2; CDR3aa: CASSQDRTSGKETQYF; CDR3nt: TGTGCCAGCAGCCAAGATAGGACTAGCGGGAAAGAGACCCAGTACTTC
v_gene: TRBV3-1/TRBV3-2; j_gene: TRBJ2-7; abundance: NA; d_gene: TRBD1; CDR3aa: CASSHWDRDEQYF; CDR3nt: TGTGCCAGCAGCCATTGGGACAGGGACGAGCAGTACTTC
v_gene: TRBV4-1; j_gene: TRBJ2-3; abundance: NA; d_gene: NA; CDR3aa: CASSHADRRSTDTQYF; CDR3nt: TGCGCCAGCAGCCACGCCGACAGGCGGAGCACAGATACGCAGTATTTT
v_gene: TRBV18; j_gene: TRBJ1-4; abundance: once; d_gene: NA; CDR3aa: CASSPLEGEKLFF; CDR3nt: TGTGCCAGCTCACCATTAGAGGGTGAAAAACTGTTTTTT
v_gene: TRBV19; j_gene: TRBJ1-2; abundance: NA; d_gene: NA; CDR3aa: CASSSRNYGYTF; CDR3nt: TGTGCCAGTAGTAGCAGGAACTATGGCTACACCTTC
v_gene: TRBV30; j_gene: TRBJ2-7; abundance: NA; d_gene: NA; CDR3aa: CAWSGGVGSYEQYF; CDR3nt: TGTGCCTGGAGTGGGGGGGTAGGCTCCTACGAGCAGTACTTC
v_gene: TRBV11-2; j_gene: TRBJ1-2; abundance: NA; d_gene: TRBD1; CDR3aa: CASSKDRIYGYTF; CDR3nt: TGTGCCAGCAGCAAGGACAGGATCTATGGCTACACCTTC
v_gene: TRBV30; j_gene: TRBJ2-7; abundance: NA; d_gene: TRBD1; CDR3aa: CAWRPGTEGYEQYF; CDR3nt: TGTGCCTGGAGGCCAGGGACAGAAGGCTACGAGCAGTACTTC
v_gene: TRBV7-9; j_gene: TRBJ1-2; abundance: few; d_gene: NA; CDR3aa: CASSFSGDGYTF; CDR3nt: TGTGCCAGCAGCTTTTCAGGGGATGGCTACACCTTC
v_gene: TRBV3-1/TRBV3-2; j_gene: TRBJ1-2; abundance: NA; d_gene: NA; CDR3aa: CASSDFTGGGRYGYTF; CDR3nt: TGTGCCAGCAGCGACTTCACCGGTGGAGGGCGCTATGGCTACACCTTC
v_gene: TRBV5-1; j_gene: TRBJ2-3; abundance: NA; d_gene: TRBD1; CDR3aa: CASSLAYRGDTDTQYF; CDR3nt: TGCGCCAGCAGCTTGGCCTACAGGGGGGACACAGATACGCAGTATTTT
v_gene: TRBV7-3; j_gene: TRBJ1-4; abundance: NA; d_gene: TRBD1; CDR3aa: CASSSSDRENEKLFF; CDR3nt: TGTGCCAGCAGCTCATCGGACAGGGAGAACGAAAAACTGTTTTTT
v_gene: TRBV6-1; j_gene: TRBJ1-2; abundance: NA; d_gene: NA; CDR3aa: CASSEALTEDYGYTF; CDR3nt: TGTGCCAGCAGTGAAGCGTTGACAGAGGACTATGGCTACACCTTC
v_gene: TRBV21-1; j_gene: TRBJ2-2; abundance: NA; d_gene: NA; CDR3aa: CASSKIASGRAANTGELFF; CDR3nt: TGTGCCAGCAGCAAAATCGCTAGCGGGAGGGCCGCGAACACCGGGGAGCTGTTTTTT
v_gene: TRBV2; j_gene: TRBJ2-5; abundance: NA; d_gene: TRBD2; CDR3aa: CASRSRAGGETQYF; CDR3nt: TGTGCCAGCAGGTCTCGGGCGGGGGGAGAGACCCAGTACTTC
v_gene: TRBV7-9; j_gene: TRBJ2-2; abundance: NA; d_gene: NA; CDR3aa: CASSFRESGGRTTGELFF; CDR3nt: TGTGCCAGCAGCTTCCGCGAAAGTGGGGGGAGGACCACCGGGGAGCTGTTTTTT
v_gene: TRBV6-2/TRBV6-3; j_gene: TRBJ2-1; abundance: NA; d_gene: TRBD2; CDR3aa: CASSYDSGRRSYNEQFF; CDR3nt: TGTGCCAGCAGCTATGATAGCGGGAGAAGGTCCTACAATGAGCAGTTCTTC
v_gene: TRBV12-3/TRBV12-4; j_gene: TRBJ2-5; abundance: once; d_gene: NA; CDR3aa: CASSPYMQETQYF; CDR3nt: TGTGCCAGCAGTCCTTATATGCAAGAGACCCAGTACTTC
v_gene: TRBV7-2; j_gene: TRBJ1-2; abundance: NA; d_gene: NA; CDR3aa: CASSLVGQGYGYTF; CDR3nt: TGTGCCAGCAGCTTAGTTGGGCAGGGCTATGGCTACACCTTC
v_gene: TRBV9; j_gene: TRBJ1-1; abundance: NA; d_gene: TRBD1; CDR3aa: CASSALPGQGLNTEAFF; CDR3nt: TGTGCCAGCAGCGCCCTACCGGGACAGGGATTGAACACTGAAGCTTTCTTT
v_gene: TRBV3-1/TRBV3-2; j_gene: TRBJ2-1; abundance: NA; d_gene: TRBD1; CDR3aa: CASGGGQGGEQFF; CDR3nt: TGTGCCAGCGGAGGCGGACAGGGGGGCGAGCAGTTCTTC